At least ten counts were recorded for the clone carrying this T cell receptor beta chain. Its specificity is unknown. The CDR3 regions of TCR beta were amplified from RNA transcripts. The TCR CDR3 was amplified in a first-round RT-PCR using the HTBI primer set. TCRdb itself ran the multiplex PCR reads through MiXCR, one entry per CDR3 protein. This table holds approximately 640,000 distinct CDR3 sequences, around 15% found once. This sample was included in a study of T cells in Graves' hyperthyroidism and ophthalmopathy. Study results and caveats: A median around 6 months before onset, the model predicted ophthalmopathy. Stable hyperthyroidism was separated from ophthalmopathy by a model based on 13 V-J features.

Disease duration under 2 months; hyperthyroidism patients were aged 18 to 65. Approximately 9.3 ml of fresh peripheral blood supplied the PBMCs. The germline CDR1 and CDR2 sequences are SGHAT and FQNNGV. This CDR3 is 17 amino acids long. V trimming: 5 bases; J trimming: 5 bases; junction bases outside the gene matches: 10. The chain joins TRBV11-2 to TRBJ2-1; 12 nucleotides agree with TRBD2. Source material: blood. The receptor was derived from a woman in her 30s with Graves' hyperthyroidism. The chain's CDR3 is CASSQPPGLAGHNEQFF. CDR3 coding DNA: TGTGCCAGCAGCCAGCCCCCAGGACTAGCGGGACACAATGAGCAGTTCTTC.